The rows below give T cell receptor beta chains drawn from one sample of a study of cytomegalovirus exposure and HLA in healthy donors. Profiling relied on immunoSEQ multiplex PCR, and the TCRdb table lists in-frame clones only, not all of them. The table shows 100,000 to 140,000 clones, with around 73% occurring only once. Sequenced sample: PBMCs. These receptor sequences come from a young man in good health and CMV-seronegative. Both conserved end residues are part of each CDR3. The D gene is left open where the match is weak. For some rows the clone size is stated as once, few or many, or as a class when expanded; others skip it.

D	V	size	J	CDR3	DNA
TRBD2	TRBV11-2	-	TRBJ2-5	CASSFVGLAGGKTQYF	TGTGCCAGCAGCTTTGTCGGGCTAGCGGGCGGGAAGACCCAGTACTTC
-	TRBV28	once	TRBJ2-7	CASSFKGQGHEQYF	TGTGCCAGCAGTTTCAAGGGTCAGGGGCACGAGCAGTACTTC
TRBD1	TRBV5-1	-	TRBJ2-2	CASSSVQGAGGELFF	TGCGCCAGCAGCTCAGTACAGGGGGCCGGCGGGGAGCTGTTTTTT
TRBD1	TRBV7-9	-	TRBJ1-4	CASSLSTGGNEKLFF	TGTGCCAGCAGCTTAAGTACAGGGGGTAATGAAAAACTGTTTTTT
-	TRBV10-3	-	TRBJ2-7	CAISESLGGYEQYF	TGTGCCATCAGTGAGTCTCTAGGGGGCTACGAGCAGTACTTC
-	TRBV5-1	-	TRBJ2-1	CASRGEQGTYNEQFF	TGCGCCAGCAGGGGTGAACAGGGAACGTACAATGAGCAGTTCTTC
-	TRBV5-1	once	TRBJ1-1	CASSNPLNTEAFF	TGCGCCAGCAGCAATCCTTTAAACACTGAAGCTTTCTTT
TRBD2	TRBV7-4	-	TRBJ2-1	CASSLEGTSGRRNPSFCEQFF	TGTGCCAGCAGCTTAGAAGGGACTAGCGGGAGGAGGAATCCATCCTTTTGTGAGCAGTTCTTC
-	TRBV12-5	-	TRBJ1-2	CASGLVGVARVGGYTF	TGTGCTAGTGGTTTGGTAGGAGTAGCGCGGGTAGGCGGCTACACCTTC
-	TRBV15	-	TRBJ1-4	CATGATNEKLFF	TGTGCCACAGGGGCAACTAATGAAAAACTGTTTTTT
TRBD1	TRBV2	-	TRBJ1-4	CASIGTGAGEKLFF	TGTGCCAGCATCGGGACAGGGGCGGGTGAAAAACTGTTTTTT
-	TRBV18	-	TRBJ1-2	CASSMSDGYTF	TGTGCCAGCTCAATGTCAGATGGCTACACCTTC
TRBD1	TRBV5-6	-	TRBJ2-7	CASSTPPGGMIYEQYF	TGTGCCAGCAGCACGCCTCCAGGGGGTATGATTTACGAGCAGTACTTC
-	TRBV12-5	-	TRBJ2-4	CASGEDRAGLLAKNIQYF	TGTGCTAGTGGCGAGGACAGAGCGGGATTGCTAGCCAAAAACATTCAGTACTTC
TRBD1	TRBV6-1	many	TRBJ1-5	CASSGHWGQMVQPQHF	TGTGCCAGCAGTGGCCACTGGGGACAGATGGTTCAGCCCCAGCATTTT
TRBD2	TRBV4-1	-	TRBJ2-3	CTSSQEVTGLAGTDTQYF	TGCACCAGCAGCCAAGAAGTAACGGGACTAGCGGGGACGGATACGCAGTATTTT
-	TRBV5-1	-	TRBJ2-7	CASSVDSAYEQYF	TGCGCCAGCAGCGTTGACAGCGCCTACGAGCAGTACTTC
TRBD1	TRBV28	-	TRBJ1-1	CASSSGTGVFTEAFF	TGTGCCAGCAGTTCCGGGACAGGGGTCTTCACTGAAGCTTTCTTT
-	TRBV2	-	TRBJ2-3	CASLGFSSSGPRTDTQYF	TGTGCCAGCCTGGGTTTCAGTAGCAGCGGACCCCGCACAGATACGCAGTATTTT
-	TRBV5-6	-	TRBJ2-5	CASSLSPLETQYF	TGTGCCAGCAGCCTGTCCCCCCTAGAGACCCAGTACTTC
TRBD1	TRBV27	-	TRBJ1-1	CASRPGTGGFEAFF	TGTGCCAGCAGGCCCGGGACAGGGGGCTTTGAAGCTTTCTTT
-	TRBV2	-	TRBJ2-7	CASRATVIYEQYF	TGTGCCAGCAGGGCAACAGTGATCTACGAGCAGTACTTC
TRBD1	TRBV5-1	-	TRBJ2-7	CASSVRGGAGHEQYF	TGCGCCAGCAGCGTACGAGGGGGCGCGGGTCACGAGCAGTACTTC
TRBD2	TRBV7-8	-	TRBJ2-7	CASSQGLAGGPGYEQYF	TGTGCCAGCAGCCAGGGACTAGCGGGAGGGCCGGGGTACGAGCAGTACTTC
-	TRBV27	once	TRBJ1-2	CASSPRGYGYTF	TGTGCCAGCAGTCCACGGGGTTATGGCTACACCTTC
-	TRBV21-1	-	TRBJ2-7	CASSKAEDRGSYEQYF	TGTGCCAGCAGCAAAGCGGAGGACAGGGGCTCCTACGAGCAGTACTTC
-	TRBV5-1	-	TRBJ1-1	CASSFSPGSWLEAFF	TGCGCCAGCAGCTTTTCGCCTGGGAGTTGGTTAGAAGCTTTCTTT
-	TRBV27	-	TRBJ1-2	CASSPESLNYGYTF	TGTGCCAGCAGTCCCGAAAGCTTGAACTATGGCTACACCTTC
-	TRBV5-6	-	TRBJ2-1	CASISHRLAVSSYNEQFF	TGTGCCAGCATCTCCCACCGGTTAGCGGTGAGCTCCTACAATGAGCAGTTCTTC
-	TRBV6-1	-	TRBJ1-2	CASSEAKFSF	TGTGCCAGCAGTGAAGCGAAGTTTAGCTTC
-	TRBV6-1	once	TRBJ1-6	CASSETETSSYNSPLHF	TGTGCCAGCAGTGAGACAGAGACGAGCTCCTATAATTCACCCCTCCACTTT
-	TRBV2	-	TRBJ1-2	CASSDVRGGYTF	TGTGCCAGCAGCGATGTGCGAGGTGGCTACACCTTC
-	TRBV29-1	-	TRBJ2-2	CGLAGEGARTGELFF	TGCGGACTAGCCGGGGAGGGGGCGCGCACCGGGGAGCTGTTTTTT
-	TRBV20-1	-	TRBJ1-4	CSAPEDEKLFF	TGCAGTGCTCCCGAGGATGAAAAACTGTTTTTT
-	TRBV27	-	TRBJ1-3	CASKPGQPNSGNTIYF	TGTGCCAGCAAACCGGGACAACCGAACTCTGGAAACACCATATATTTT
TRBD2	TRBV4-1	-	TRBJ2-5	CASSQDYTSGTETQYF	TGCGCCAGCAGCCAAGATTACACTAGCGGGACTGAGACCCAGTACTTC
-	TRBV29-1	-	TRBJ2-2	CSVLGGGLGTGELFF	TGCAGCGTTCTTGGGGGGGGCTTGGGCACCGGGGAGCTGTTTTTT
-	TRBV2	-	TRBJ2-7	CASSEAQGYEQYF	TGTGCCAGCAGTGAAGCACAGGGCTACGAGCAGTACTTC
-	TRBV7-8	-	TRBJ2-7	CASSSHSSYEQYF	TGTGCCAGCAGCTCCCACTCTTCCTACGAGCAGTACTTC
-	TRBV5-1	-	TRBJ2-1	CASSLDSNNEQFF	TGCGCCAGCAGCTTGGATTCCAACAATGAGCAGTTCTTC